These 23 T cell receptor beta chains were sequenced from one sample in a study of early T cells in non-severe SARS-CoV-2 infection. One entry per CDR3 protein results from TCRdb running MiXCR on the 5' RACE reads. The sample contains some 60,000 distinct CDR3 sequences, around 12% of which appear only once. Sample: whole blood, taken at baseline. The receptor source for this set is an adult who was a healthcare worker with PCR-confirmed SARS-CoV-2 infection or an uninfected control (not recorded which).

In nucleotides, the CDR3 is TGCAGTGCTAGAAGTCGGGGGAGCTACAATGAGCAGTTCTTC. It translates to CSARSRGSYNEQFF. This chain uses TRBV20-1 with TRBJ2-1, with D perhaps TRBD2 (6 bases). V lost 2 bases and J 3 bases, leaving 11 bases between the germline ends. Germline V gives CDR1 DFQATT, CDR2 SNEGSKA (reference sequence). The CDR3 runs 14 residues.

This clonotype has just a few counts. This sequence joins TRBV4-3 and TRBJ2-2, with D possibly matching TRBD2 (5 bases). The germline gives CDR1 LGHNA, CDR2 YSLEER. This CDR3 comprises 16 residues. Trimming cost V 0 bases and J 4 bases, with 12 bases left between them. The CDR3 DNA sequence: TGCGCCAGCAGCCAAGAGTCCAGCCGGGGCACCGGGGAGCTGTTTTTT. Amino acid sequence: CASSQESSRGTGELFF.

The CDR3 nucleotides are TGTGCCAGCAGCACACTAGCGGGTGCCTACGAGCAGTACTTC. Translating it yields CASSTLAGAYEQYF. V usage is TRBV11-2 and J usage is TRBJ2-7, with TRBD2 identical over 9 bases. From germline, CDR1 is SGHAT and CDR2 FQNNGV. The length of the CDR3 is 14 residues. The V gene end was trimmed by 5 bases and the J gene end by 2 bases; junction bases not matched to a gene: 4.

This clonotype appeared a few times. The chain carries TRBV20-1 and TRBJ2-7; D assignment may be TRBD1 or TRBD2 (5 bases each). Germline CDR1 and CDR2: DFQATT and SNEGSKA (reference sequence). The V gene lost 0 bases and the J gene lost 0 bases, with 12 bases spanning the gap. This CDR3 is built from 15 residues. DNA for the CDR3: TGCAGTGCTAGAGATTGGGGGTCGGCCTCCTACGAGCAGTACTTC. Protein: CSARDWGSASYEQYF.

The V and J genes are TRBV12-3 or TRBV12-4 and TRBJ2-1; unclear D gene. Trimming left V 8 bases short and J 6 bases short, with 8 bases between. The CDR3 has 11 amino acids. CDR3 amino acids: CASLWGNEQFF. CDR3 in DNA: TGTGCCAGCCTCTGGGGCAATGAGCAGTTCTTC.

This clonotype has a handful of counts. The gene calls are TRBV5-1 and TRBJ1-2, with 7 bases aligning to TRBD1. Trimming at V came to 4 bases and at J to 3 bases, leaving 6 bases not matched to a gene. Germline V gene data show CDR1 as SGHRS and CDR2 as YFSETQ. The CDR3 runs 14 residues. The CDR3 DNA is TGCGCCAGCAGCGCTGGGACAGTTGACTATGGCTACACCTTC. The encoded protein is CASSAGTVDYGYTF.

This clonotype showed up just a few times. The V and J genes are TRBV28 and TRBJ1-1; TRBD1 matches 11 bases. Germline loops: CDR1 MDHEN, CDR2 SYDVKM. J gave up 4 bases and V 1 base, and 8 bases lay outside the gene matches. The CDR3 has 17 residues. The CDR3 reads CASSLSDRGLEGTEAFF. As DNA, the CDR3 is TGTGCCAGCAGTTTATCGGACAGGGGGCTTGAAGGCACTGAAGCTTTCTTT.

This clonotype was observed at least ten times. This chain uses TRBV21-1 with TRBJ2-7; TRBD2, the table's D call, lacks a check against the DNA. TRBV21-1 is a documented pseudogene. The CDR3 totals 15 residues. The CDR3 DNA reads TGTGCCAGCAGCAAAGCGCTAGCGGGAGCCTACGAGCAGTACTTC. This translates into CASSKALAGAYEQYF.

The V gene is TRBV16, the J gene TRBJ1-1; D unresolved. The CDR3 sequence is 12 residues long. The germline V gene encodes CDR1 KGHSY and CDR2 FQNENV. V dropped 5 bases and J dropped 9 bases, with 13 bases sitting between them. The CDR3 protein is CASSEFQGKAFF. In nucleotides, the CDR3 is TGTGCCAGCAGCGAATTCCAAGGGAAAGCTTTCTTT.

The sample holds a few counts of this clonotype. The gene calls are TRBV12-3 or TRBV12-4 and TRBJ2-1; TRBD1 is a possible D gene (6 bases). The length of the CDR3 is 15 residues. Trimming pared 4 bases from V and 0 bases from J, leaving 10 bases between. The CDR3 DNA reads TGTGCCAGCAGTTCGGGACAAAGCTCCTACAATGAGCAGTTCTTC. Encoded protein: CASSSGQSSYNEQFF.

In its sample, this clonotype was seen a few times. This sequence joins TRBV12-2 and TRBJ1-6. TRBV12-2 is shown as a pseudogene. The CDR3 spans 13 residues. CDR3 in amino acids: CASRFPESAPLHF. The DNA for the CDR3 is TGTGCAAGTCGCTTCCCCGAGAGCGCACCCCTCCACTTT.

This clonotype has more than one count but fewer than ten. The chain combines TRBV11-2 with TRBJ2-5, with TRBD1 identical over 7 bases. Per germline, CDR1 SGHAT and CDR2 FQNNGV. The CDR3 has 14 amino acids. Losses at the gene ends were 3 bases for V and 1 base for J; bases not matched to a gene: 2. The CDR3 DNA reads as TGTGCCAGCAGCTTGACAGGGTTCCAAGAGACCCAGTACTTC. Translating it yields CASSLTGFQETQYF.

This clonotype was observed a handful of times. This chain links TRBV5-1 with TRBJ1-2; D possibly corresponds to TRBD1 (6 bases). Looked up from germline, CDR1 is SGHRS and CDR2 is YFSETQ. V shed 4 bases and J shed 4 bases, with 14 bases lying between them. The CDR3 is 14 residues long. The CDR3 nucleotides are TGCGCCAGCAGCGGCCGGGACAACTTCTATGGCTACACCTTC. Translated: CASSGRDNFYGYTF.

The chain carries TRBV24-1 and TRBJ2-5; no firm D call. CDR1 KGHDR and CDR2 SFDVKD come from the germline V gene. V was trimmed by 3 bases and J by 1 base, leaving 5 bases between them. The CDR3 is made up of 13 amino acids. The CDR3 DNA reads TGTGCCACCAGTGATCGGACCCAAGAGACCCAGTACTTC. It encodes CATSDRTQETQYF.

With respect to this clonotype: The junction departs from germline at one end; a sequencing error may be responsible. V is TRBV7-6 and J is TRBJ2-5; no definite D call. The CDR3 length is 15 residues. Germline V gene lookup returns CDR1 SGHVS and CDR2 FNYEAQ. CDR3 sequence (DNA): TGTGCCAGCAGCTTTAACAAAAGATCCTCAGAGTCCCAGTACTTC. Amino acid sequence: CASSFNKRSSESQYF.

This sequence joins TRBV11-2 and TRBJ2-1, with TRBD2 matching over 11 bases. V shed 4 bases, J shed 5 bases, and the junction held 7 bases outside the gene matches. Germline CDR1 SGHAT, CDR2 FQNNGV. This CDR3 has 16 amino acids. This chain's CDR3 is CASSSPTSGEHNEQFF. CDR3 nucleotides: TGTGCCAGCAGCTCCCCGACTAGCGGGGAGCACAATGAGCAGTTCTTC.

Ten or more counts support this clonotype. The chain employs TRBV5-1 and TRBJ2-1; 10 nucleotides align to TRBD2. Looked up from germline, CDR1 is SGHRS and CDR2 is YFSETQ. The V gene end was trimmed by 7 bases and the J gene end by 7 bases; junction bases not matched to a gene: 11. The CDR3 extends over 15 amino acids. DNA of the CDR3: TGCGCCAGCGCCAAGCTGACTAGCGGGTATAATGAGCAGTTCTTC. Translated: CASAKLTSGYNEQFF.

The chain is built from TRBV7-9 and TRBJ1-1; TRBD1 matches at 9 bases. Germline lookup yields CDR1 SEHNR and CDR2 FQNEAQ (reference sequence). Trimming took 1 base from V and 4 from J; bases not matched to a gene: 4. The CDR3 sequence is 15 residues long. The CDR3 loop is CASSLGTGVGTEAFF. CDR3 sequence (DNA): TGTGCCAGCAGCTTAGGGACAGGGGTGGGCACTGAAGCTTTCTTT.

Only a few counts were recorded for this clonotype. V and J are TRBV7-9 and TRBJ2-3; a possible D gene is TRBD2 (5 bases). Germline V gives CDR1 SEHNR, CDR2 FQNEAQ (reference sequence). The CDR3 sequence is 14 residues long. The V end was cut by 5 bases, the J end by 5 bases, with 14 bases between. The chain's CDR3 is CASSPPRVQDTQYF. In DNA form, the CDR3 reads TGTGCCAGCAGCCCCCCGAGGGTTCAAGATACGCAGTATTTT.

This clonotype has at least ten counts. The chain links TRBV29-1 to TRBJ2-7; D might be TRBD1 (6 bases). The CDR3 loop spans 13 amino acids. Germline V gene data show CDR1 as SQVTM and CDR2 as ANQGSEA. Trimming removed 7 bases at V and 1 base at J, with 14 bases between. The CDR3 bases are TGCAGCGCTGGGGACACCCGTTCCTACGAGCAGTACTTC. It is translated as CSAGDTRSYEQYF.

This chain connects TRBV7-2 to TRBJ1-5; D not resolved. V lost 3 bases and J lost 7, with 7 bases in between. The CDR3 is 12 amino acids. Germline-derived CDR1 and CDR2 are SGHTA and FQGNSA. This CDR3 is CASSLPGQPQHF. CDR3 sequence (DNA): TGTGCCAGCAGCTTGCCTGGGCAGCCCCAGCATTTT.

This clonotype has more than one count but fewer than ten. The rearrangement joins TRBV28 to TRBJ1-5, with D maybe TRBD1 (5 bases). This CDR3 has 14 residues. The germline gives CDR1 MDHEN, CDR2 SYDVKM. V lost 6 bases, J lost 0 bases, and 9 bases lay in between. The CDR3 spells CASSRDGSNQPQHF. The CDR3 DNA follows: TGTGCCAGCAGCCGGGACGGTAGCAATCAGCCCCAGCATTTT.

This clonotype came up many times. The V and J genes are TRBV7-2 and TRBJ1-2, with D possibly being TRBD1 (5 bases). V was clipped by 5 bases and J by 4 bases, with 14 bases between them. The CDR3 extends over 14 amino acids. The germline gives CDR1 SGHTA, CDR2 FQGNSA. The CDR3 reads CASSPGRGIYGYTF. DNA of the CDR3: TGTGCCAGCAGCCCGGGGCGTGGGATCTATGGCTACACCTTC.